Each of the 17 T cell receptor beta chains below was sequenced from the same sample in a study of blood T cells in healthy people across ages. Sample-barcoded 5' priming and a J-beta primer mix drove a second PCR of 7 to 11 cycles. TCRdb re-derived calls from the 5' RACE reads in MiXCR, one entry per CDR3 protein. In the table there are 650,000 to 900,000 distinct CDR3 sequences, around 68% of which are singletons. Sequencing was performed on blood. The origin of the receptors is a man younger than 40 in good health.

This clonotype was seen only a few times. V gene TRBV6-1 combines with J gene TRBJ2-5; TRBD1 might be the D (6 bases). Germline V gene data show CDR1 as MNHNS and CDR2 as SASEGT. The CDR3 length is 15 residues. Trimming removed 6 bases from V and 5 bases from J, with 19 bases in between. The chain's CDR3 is CASSSGVTVRETQYF. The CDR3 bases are TGTGCCAGCAGCTCAGGGGTCACCGTCAGGGAGACCCAGTACTTC.

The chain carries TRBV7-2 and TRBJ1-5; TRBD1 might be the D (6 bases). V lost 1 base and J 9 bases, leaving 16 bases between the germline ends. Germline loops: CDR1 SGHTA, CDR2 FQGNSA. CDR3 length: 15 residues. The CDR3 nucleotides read TGTGCCAGCAGCTTAGACAGGGACCCTCAGAGGCCCCAGCATTTT. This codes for CASSLDRDPQRPQHF.

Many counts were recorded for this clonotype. In DNA, the CDR3 is TGTGCCACCAAGGGACAGGTTCGGGGCTATGGCTACACCTTC. Protein sequence: CATKGQVRGYGYTF. V gene TRBV10-3 combines with J gene TRBJ1-2, with 8 bases matching TRBD1. Germline V gene data show CDR1 as ENHRY and CDR2 as SYGVKD. CDR3 size: 14 residues. The ends lost 10 bases at V and 4 bases at J; junction bases unmatched: 11.

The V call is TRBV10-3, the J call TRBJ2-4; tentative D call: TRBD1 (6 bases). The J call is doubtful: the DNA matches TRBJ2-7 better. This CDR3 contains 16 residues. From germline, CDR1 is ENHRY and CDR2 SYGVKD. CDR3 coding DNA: TGTGCCATCAGTGAGTCGTCCCGAGGGGGACGAAACGAGCAGTACTTC. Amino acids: CAISESSRGGRNEQYF.

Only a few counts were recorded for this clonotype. The CDR3 protein is CASSYAYYEQYF. For the CDR3, the DNA is TGTGCCAGCAGTTACGCCTATTACGAGCAGTACTTC. V and J are TRBV6-2 or TRBV6-3 and TRBJ2-7; no clear D. The V gene lost 2 bases and the J gene lost 4 bases, with 6 bases spanning the gap. The CDR3 runs 12 residues. The germline V gene has CDR1 MNHEY and CDR2 SVGEGT.

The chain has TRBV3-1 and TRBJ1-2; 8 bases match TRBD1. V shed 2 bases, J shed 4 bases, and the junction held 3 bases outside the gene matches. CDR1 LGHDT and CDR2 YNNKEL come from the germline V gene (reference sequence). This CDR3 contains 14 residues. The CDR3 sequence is CASSQLTGGYGYTF. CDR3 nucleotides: TGTGCCAGCAGCCAACTCACAGGGGGCTATGGCTACACCTTC.

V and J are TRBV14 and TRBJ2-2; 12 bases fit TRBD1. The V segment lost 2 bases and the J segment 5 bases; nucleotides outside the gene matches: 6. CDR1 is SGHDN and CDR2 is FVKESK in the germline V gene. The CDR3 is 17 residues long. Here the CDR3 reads CASSQFLGQGATGELFF. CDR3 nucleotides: TGTGCCAGCAGCCAATTTCTGGGACAGGGGGCAACCGGGGAGCTGTTTTTT.

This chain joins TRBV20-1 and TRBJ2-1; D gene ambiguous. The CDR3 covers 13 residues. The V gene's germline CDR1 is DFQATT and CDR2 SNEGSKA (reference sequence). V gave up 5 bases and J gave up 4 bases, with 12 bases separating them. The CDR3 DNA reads TGCAGTGCTCCGAAAGACACTTACAATGAGCAGTTCTTC. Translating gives CSAPKDTYNEQFF.

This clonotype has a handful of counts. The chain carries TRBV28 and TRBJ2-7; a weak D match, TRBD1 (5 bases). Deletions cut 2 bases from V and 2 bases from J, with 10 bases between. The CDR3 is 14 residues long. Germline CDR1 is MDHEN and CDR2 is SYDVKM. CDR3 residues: CASSLGAGPYEQYF. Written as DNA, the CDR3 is TGTGCCAGCAGTTTAGGGGCAGGGCCCTACGAGCAGTACTTC.

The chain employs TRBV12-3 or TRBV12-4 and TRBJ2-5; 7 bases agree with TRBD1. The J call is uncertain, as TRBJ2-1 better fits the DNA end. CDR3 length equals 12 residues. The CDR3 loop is CASRDSQETQFF. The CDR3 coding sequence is TGTGCCAGTCGGGACAGCCAAGAGACCCAGTTCTTC.

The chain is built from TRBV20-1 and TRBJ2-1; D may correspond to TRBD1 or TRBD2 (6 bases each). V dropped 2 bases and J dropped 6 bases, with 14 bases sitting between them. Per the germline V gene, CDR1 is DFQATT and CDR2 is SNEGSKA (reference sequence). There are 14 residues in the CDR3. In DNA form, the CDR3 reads TGCAGTGCTAGAAAAGGGGGGCCAACCAATGAGCAGTTCTTC. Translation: CSARKGGPTNEQFF.

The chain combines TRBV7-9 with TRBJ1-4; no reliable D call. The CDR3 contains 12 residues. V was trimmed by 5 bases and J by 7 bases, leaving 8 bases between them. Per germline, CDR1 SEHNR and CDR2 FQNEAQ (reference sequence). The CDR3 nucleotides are TGTGCCAGCAGCCCGACACGTGAAAAACTGTTTTTT. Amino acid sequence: CASSPTREKLFF.

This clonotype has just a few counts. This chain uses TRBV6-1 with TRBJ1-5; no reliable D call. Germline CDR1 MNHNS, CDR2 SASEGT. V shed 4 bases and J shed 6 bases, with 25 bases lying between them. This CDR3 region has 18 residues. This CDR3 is CASSVDPKGPRTLQPQHF. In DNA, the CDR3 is TGTGCCAGCAGTGTAGACCCCAAGGGTCCAAGGACGCTTCAGCCCCAGCATTTT.

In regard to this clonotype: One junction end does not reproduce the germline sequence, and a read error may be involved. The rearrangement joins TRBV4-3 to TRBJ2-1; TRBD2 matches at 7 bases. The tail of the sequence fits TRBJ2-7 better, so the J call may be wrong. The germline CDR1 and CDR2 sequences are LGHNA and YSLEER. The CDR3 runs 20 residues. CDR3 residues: CAGSHAGGSRRVGGRNEQYF. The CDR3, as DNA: TGCGCCGGCAGCCACGCTGGTGGCAGTCGGCGAGTGGGGGGGAGGAACGAGCAGTACTTC.

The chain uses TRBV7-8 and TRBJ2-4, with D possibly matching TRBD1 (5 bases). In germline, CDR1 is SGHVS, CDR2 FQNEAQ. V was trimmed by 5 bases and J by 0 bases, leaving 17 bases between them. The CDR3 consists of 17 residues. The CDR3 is CASSTGQGWIAKNIQYF. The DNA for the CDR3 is TGTGCCAGCAGCACCGGGCAGGGTTGGATAGCCAAAAACATTCAGTACTTC. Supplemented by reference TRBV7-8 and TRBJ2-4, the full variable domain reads GAGVSQSPRYKVAKRGQDVALRCDPISGHVSLFWYQQALGQGPEFLTYFQNEAQLDKSGLPSDRFFAERPEGSVSTLKIQRTQQEDSAVYLCASSTGQGWIAKNIQYFGAGTRLSVL.

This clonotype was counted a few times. In DNA form, the CDR3 reads TGTGCCAGCGCCCCCCAAGGACAGGGGGCTTACGAGCAGTACTTC. Encoded protein: CASAPQGQGAYEQYF. The chain links TRBV27 to TRBJ2-7, with 11 nucleotides matching TRBD1. With 8 bases clipped from V and 4 bases from J, the junction kept 10 bases outside the gene matches. Germline-derived CDR1 and CDR2 are MNHEY and SMNVEV (reference sequence). The CDR3 loop spans 15 amino acids.

For the CDR3, the DNA is TGTGCCAGCAGCTTGGGGGGGGTGAACACTGAAGCTTTCTTT. Its protein product is CASSLGGVNTEAFF. The V call is TRBV3-1, the J call TRBJ1-1; D might be TRBD1 (5 bases). Trimming left V 5 bases short and J 0 bases short, with 10 bases between. CDR3 length: 14 amino acids. Looked up from germline, CDR1 is LGHDT and CDR2 is YNNKEL (reference sequence). The full variable domain, its missing parts supplied by reference TRBV3-1 and TRBJ1-1, is DTAVSQTPKYLVTQMGNDKSIKCEQNLGHDTMYWYKQDSKKFLKIMFSYNNKELIINETVPNRFSPKSPDKAHLNLHINSLELGDSAVYFCASSLGGVNTEAFFGQGTRLTVV.